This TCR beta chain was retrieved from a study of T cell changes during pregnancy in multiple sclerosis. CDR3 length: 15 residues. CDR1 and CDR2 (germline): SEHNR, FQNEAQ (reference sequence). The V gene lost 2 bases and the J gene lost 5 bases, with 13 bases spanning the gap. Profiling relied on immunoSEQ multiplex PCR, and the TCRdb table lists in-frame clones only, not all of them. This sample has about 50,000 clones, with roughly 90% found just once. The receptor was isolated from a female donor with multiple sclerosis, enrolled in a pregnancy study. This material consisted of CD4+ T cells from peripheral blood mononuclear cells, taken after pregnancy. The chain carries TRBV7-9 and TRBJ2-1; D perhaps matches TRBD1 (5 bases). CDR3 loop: CASSLFRDWHNEQFF. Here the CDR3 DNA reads TGTGCCAGCAGCTTATTCAGGGATTGGCACAATGAGCAGTTCTTC.